This is a list of T cell receptor beta chains from one sample in a study of T cell responses to AZD1222 COVID-19 vaccine. The repertoire was sequenced with immunoSEQ multiplex PCR; TCRdb's copy has only in-frame clones and lacks some. The sample consists of over 120,000 clones, more than 85% of them appearing once. The sequencing here drew on peripheral blood, taken on day 0 of AZD1222 vaccination. These receptors all stem from an adult in good health. Both conserved end residues are part of each CDR3. The order of the fields is J gene, V gene, D gene, clone size, CDR3 protein, CDR3 DNA. A D gene is named only where the DNA matches it firmly. Not all rows give a size; the values are once, few, many and, for expanded clones, a class.

j_gene: TRBJ1-3; v_gene: TRBV19; d_gene: -; abundance: -; CDR3aa: CASRTAGNTIYF; CDR3nt: TGTGCCAGTAGGACAGCTGGAAACACCATATATTTT
j_gene: TRBJ1-3; v_gene: TRBV12-3/TRBV12-4; d_gene: -; abundance: -; CDR3aa: CASSLQGGNTIYF; CDR3nt: TGTGCCAGCAGTTTACAGGGTGGAAACACCATATATTTT
j_gene: TRBJ1-3; v_gene: TRBV5-6; d_gene: -; abundance: -; CDR3aa: CASSLTVSYSGNTIYF; CDR3nt: TGTGCCAGCAGCTTGACAGTTAGTTACTCTGGAAACACCATATATTTT
j_gene: TRBJ1-2; v_gene: TRBV6-5; d_gene: -; abundance: -; CDR3aa: CASSRLNGDYGYTF; CDR3nt: TGTGCCAGCAGTCGACTGAACGGGGACTATGGCTACACCTTC
j_gene: TRBJ1-1; v_gene: TRBV7-9; d_gene: -; abundance: once; CDR3aa: CASSPGQKEAFF; CDR3nt: TGTGCCAGCAGCCCGGGACAAAAAGAAGCTTTCTTT
j_gene: TRBJ1-5; v_gene: TRBV6-2/TRBV6-3; d_gene: -; abundance: -; CDR3aa: CASSYEGGFQPQHF; CDR3nt: TGTGCCAGCAGTTACGAGGGGGGTTTTCAGCCCCAGCATTTT
j_gene: TRBJ2-7; v_gene: TRBV6-5; d_gene: -; abundance: -; CDR3aa: CASSGGLLKREQYF; CDR3nt: TGTGCCAGCAGCGGGGGGCTCTTGAAACGCGAGCAGTACTTC
j_gene: TRBJ2-1; v_gene: TRBV6-6; d_gene: -; abundance: -; CDR3aa: CASSRESFPEVNNEQFF; CDR3nt: TGTGCCAGCAGTCGAGAAAGCTTTCCGGAGGTAAACAATGAGCAGTTCTTC
j_gene: TRBJ2-3; v_gene: TRBV7-2; d_gene: TRBD1; abundance: -; CDR3aa: CASSLVGTAKPNTQYF; CDR3nt: TGTGCCAGCAGCTTAGTCGGGACAGCGAAACCCAATACGCAGTATTTT
j_gene: TRBJ1-5; v_gene: TRBV7-9; d_gene: -; abundance: -; CDR3aa: CASSLGSGGPGGSQHF; CDR3nt: TGTGCCAGCAGCTTAGGTTCGGGGGGCCCCGGGGGGTCCCAGCATTTT
j_gene: TRBJ2-5; v_gene: TRBV7-2; d_gene: -; abundance: -; CDR3aa: CASSLGLVETQYF; CDR3nt: TGTGCCAGCAGCTTAGGACTAGTGGAGACCCAGTACTTC
j_gene: TRBJ2-3; v_gene: TRBV7-3; d_gene: TRBD2; abundance: -; CDR3aa: CASSLREGDTQYF; CDR3nt: TGTGCCAGCAGCTTAAGGGAGGGAGATACGCAGTATTTT
j_gene: TRBJ1-1; v_gene: TRBV11-2; d_gene: -; abundance: once; CDR3aa: CASSLSVANTEAFF; CDR3nt: TGTGCCAGCAGCTTATCGGTCGCCAACACTGAAGCTTTCTTT
j_gene: TRBJ2-7; v_gene: TRBV4-3; d_gene: -; abundance: -; CDR3aa: CASSQAGNYEQYF; CDR3nt: TGCGCCAGCAGCCAAGCCGGGAACTACGAGCAGTACTTC
j_gene: TRBJ1-1; v_gene: TRBV27; d_gene: TRBD1; abundance: -; CDR3aa: CASSQIPPGQGLPNTEAFF; CDR3nt: TGTGCCAGCAGCCAAATACCACCGGGACAGGGCCTACCGAACACTGAAGCTTTCTTT
j_gene: TRBJ2-7; v_gene: TRBV6-1; d_gene: TRBD2; abundance: few; CDR3aa: CASSEAGRGGYEQYF; CDR3nt: TGTGCCAGCAGTGAAGCTGGGCGGGGAGGGTACGAGCAGTACTTC
j_gene: TRBJ1-2; v_gene: TRBV6-5; d_gene: TRBD1; abundance: -; CDR3aa: CASSYAGGSYGYTF; CDR3nt: TGTGCCAGCAGTTACGCAGGGGGCAGTTATGGCTACACCTTC
j_gene: TRBJ1-2; v_gene: TRBV5-4; d_gene: -; abundance: -; CDR3aa: CASSLFAMGASGYGYTF; CDR3nt: TGTGCCAGCAGCTTGTTCGCTATGGGGGCCTCGGGGTATGGCTACACCTTC
j_gene: TRBJ1-2; v_gene: TRBV7-6; d_gene: -; abundance: once; CDR3aa: CASSPRDRTSYGYTF; CDR3nt: TGTGCCAGCAGCCCAAGAGACAGGACCAGCTATGGCTACACCTTC
j_gene: TRBJ2-7; v_gene: TRBV27; d_gene: -; abundance: -; CDR3aa: CASSYPEGEQYF; CDR3nt: TGTGCCAGCAGTTACCCTGAGGGCGAGCAGTACTTC
j_gene: TRBJ1-1; v_gene: TRBV12-3/TRBV12-4; d_gene: -; abundance: -; CDR3aa: CASTPRNTEAFF; CDR3nt: TGTGCCAGCACCCCACGGAACACTGAAGCTTTCTTT
j_gene: TRBJ2-1; v_gene: TRBV19; d_gene: TRBD2; abundance: -; CDR3aa: CASSSRLAGGRWGYNEQFF; CDR3nt: TGTGCCAGTAGTTCCCGACTAGCGGGGGGTAGATGGGGATACAATGAGCAGTTCTTC
j_gene: TRBJ1-4; v_gene: TRBV7-9; d_gene: -; abundance: once; CDR3aa: CASSLLLNHNEKLFF; CDR3nt: TGTGCCAGCAGCTTACTGCTGAACCATAATGAAAAACTGTTTTTT
j_gene: TRBJ2-2; v_gene: TRBV30; d_gene: TRBD1; abundance: -; CDR3aa: CAWSFQDRSDTGELFF; CDR3nt: TGTGCCTGGAGTTTTCAGGACAGGTCGGACACCGGGGAGCTGTTTTTT
j_gene: TRBJ1-2; v_gene: TRBV2; d_gene: -; abundance: -; CDR3aa: CAGSGYGGRGYTF; CDR3nt: TGTGCCGGCTCAGGTTACGGGGGTCGAGGCTACACCTTC
j_gene: TRBJ1-6; v_gene: TRBV27; d_gene: -; abundance: once; CDR3aa: CASSLGEGRSSYNSPLHF; CDR3nt: TGTGCCAGCAGCCTTGGGGAGGGGAGGAGCTCCTATAATTCACCCCTCCACTTT
j_gene: TRBJ1-6; v_gene: TRBV9; d_gene: -; abundance: -; CDR3aa: CASSVGGTGRANSPLHF; CDR3nt: TGTGCCAGCAGCGTAGGAGGAACGGGGAGAGCAAATTCACCCCTCCACTTT
j_gene: TRBJ1-1; v_gene: TRBV19; d_gene: -; abundance: -; CDR3aa: CASSTGNTEAFF; CDR3nt: TGTGCCAGTAGTACCGGAAACACTGAAGCTTTCTTT
j_gene: TRBJ2-7; v_gene: TRBV12-3/TRBV12-4; d_gene: -; abundance: few; CDR3aa: CASSPTHYEQYF; CDR3nt: TGTGCCAGCAGTCCGACACACTACGAGCAGTACTTC
j_gene: TRBJ1-2; v_gene: TRBV21-1; d_gene: -; abundance: -; CDR3aa: CASSNLPGTFPLGGYTF; CDR3nt: TGTGCCAGCAGCAATTTACCCGGGACATTCCCTTTGGGCGGCTACACCTTC
j_gene: TRBJ2-5; v_gene: TRBV2; d_gene: -; abundance: -; CDR3aa: CASSVSGLSPRETQYF; CDR3nt: TGTGCCAGCAGTGTATCGGGACTTTCTCCGCGAGAGACCCAGTACTTC
j_gene: TRBJ2-7; v_gene: TRBV7-6; d_gene: TRBD1; abundance: -; CDR3aa: CASSLGDREDEQYF; CDR3nt: TGTGCCAGCAGCTTAGGGGACAGGGAGGACGAGCAGTACTTC
j_gene: TRBJ2-5; v_gene: TRBV5-1; d_gene: -; abundance: -; CDR3aa: CASSLGAGRETQYF; CDR3nt: TGCGCCAGCAGCTTGGGGGCGGGGAGAGAGACCCAGTACTTC
j_gene: TRBJ2-1; v_gene: TRBV9; d_gene: TRBD1; abundance: -; CDR3aa: CASSLTGTGGEFF; CDR3nt: TGTGCCAGCAGCCTTACCGGGACAGGGGGCGAGTTCTTC
j_gene: TRBJ2-7; v_gene: TRBV19; d_gene: -; abundance: -; CDR3aa: CASSTPQMDEQYF; CDR3nt: TGTGCCAGTAGTACACCTCAGATGGACGAGCAGTACTTC
j_gene: TRBJ1-1; v_gene: TRBV7-9; d_gene: -; abundance: -; CDR3aa: CASSWNTEAFF; CDR3nt: TGTGCCAGCTCATGGAACACTGAAGCTTTCTTT
j_gene: TRBJ1-2; v_gene: TRBV5-8; d_gene: TRBD1; abundance: -; CDR3aa: CASSLSGQDPLFSF; CDR3nt: TGTGCCAGCAGCCTCTCGGGACAGGACCCCCTATTCTCCTTC
j_gene: TRBJ1-1; v_gene: TRBV28; d_gene: TRBD1; abundance: -; CDR3aa: CASSLRQGVGVDEAFF; CDR3nt: TGTGCCAGCAGTTTAAGGCAGGGGGTCGGTGTTGATGAAGCTTTCTTT
j_gene: TRBJ1-2; v_gene: TRBV6-2/TRBV6-3; d_gene: TRBD1; abundance: -; CDR3aa: CASSLLQGLRYGYTF; CDR3nt: TGTGCCAGCAGCCTCTTACAGGGGTTACGTTATGGCTACACCTTC
j_gene: TRBJ1-1; v_gene: TRBV6-6; d_gene: -; abundance: once; CDR3aa: CASTLGRTEAFF; CDR3nt: TGTGCCAGCACTCTAGGTAGAACTGAAGCTTTCTTT
j_gene: TRBJ2-7; v_gene: TRBV6-5; d_gene: -; abundance: -; CDR3aa: CASSYPVAGSYEQYF; CDR3nt: TGTGCCAGCAGTTACCCCGTGGCAGGGTCCTACGAGCAGTACTTC
j_gene: TRBJ2-7; v_gene: TRBV6-5; d_gene: -; abundance: -; CDR3aa: CASTGGDSYEQYF; CDR3nt: TGTGCCAGCACAGGGGGGGACTCCTACGAGCAGTACTTC
j_gene: TRBJ2-1; v_gene: TRBV7-9; d_gene: -; abundance: -; CDR3aa: CASSLVQGPNNEQFF; CDR3nt: TGTGCCAGCAGCTTAGTACAGGGCCCTAACAATGAGCAGTTCTTC
j_gene: TRBJ2-7; v_gene: TRBV7-2; d_gene: -; abundance: -; CDR3aa: CASSDDDFAYEQYF; CDR3nt: TGTGCCAGCAGCGATGATGACTTCGCCTACGAGCAGTACTTC
j_gene: TRBJ2-1; v_gene: TRBV7-2; d_gene: -; abundance: -; CDR3aa: CASSSRGEGGYNEQFF; CDR3nt: TGTGCCAGCAGCTCCCGAGGCGAGGGAGGCTACAATGAGCAGTTCTTC
j_gene: TRBJ1-2; v_gene: TRBV19; d_gene: -; abundance: once; CDR3aa: CASLPTSGGVGYTF; CDR3nt: TGTGCCAGCCTGCCGACATCGGGCGGGGTTGGCTACACCTTC
j_gene: TRBJ2-7; v_gene: TRBV6-5; d_gene: -; abundance: -; CDR3aa: CASRSTGSYEQYF; CDR3nt: TGTGCCAGCAGGTCGACAGGCTCCTACGAGCAGTACTTC
j_gene: TRBJ2-6; v_gene: TRBV7-9; d_gene: -; abundance: -; CDR3aa: CANLRGPGRPGANVLTF; CDR3nt: TGTGCCAACCTCCGGGGACCAGGGAGGCCCGGGGCCAACGTCCTGACTTTC
j_gene: TRBJ2-2; v_gene: TRBV5-1; d_gene: TRBD1; abundance: -; CDR3aa: CASSRQGANTGELFF; CDR3nt: TGCGCCAGCAGCCGACAGGGGGCGAACACCGGGGAGCTGTTTTTT
j_gene: TRBJ2-7; v_gene: TRBV5-5; d_gene: -; abundance: -; CDR3aa: CASSLNYEQYF; CDR3nt: TGTGCCAGCAGCTTAAATTACGAGCAGTACTTC
j_gene: TRBJ2-1; v_gene: TRBV4-1; d_gene: -; abundance: once; CDR3aa: CASSQEPVSPWDEQFF; CDR3nt: TGCGCCAGCAGCCAAGAACCAGTCTCCCCTTGGGATGAGCAGTTCTTC
j_gene: TRBJ1-2; v_gene: TRBV2; d_gene: -; abundance: -; CDR3aa: CASLRFNYGYTF; CDR3nt: TGTGCCAGCCTTCGGTTCAACTATGGCTACACCTTC
j_gene: TRBJ1-2; v_gene: TRBV14; d_gene: -; abundance: -; CDR3aa: CASSQLRAYGYTF; CDR3nt: TGTGCCAGCAGCCAGCTCCGGGCCTATGGCTACACCTTC
j_gene: TRBJ1-1; v_gene: TRBV7-2; d_gene: -; abundance: -; CDR3aa: CASSQQSMNTEAFF; CDR3nt: TGTGCCAGCAGCCAACAGAGTATGAACACTGAAGCTTTCTTT
j_gene: TRBJ2-1; v_gene: TRBV20-1; d_gene: -; abundance: -; CDR3aa: CSASWGDPRDEQFF; CDR3nt: TGCAGTGCTAGTTGGGGGGACCCTAGGGATGAGCAGTTCTTC
j_gene: TRBJ1-5; v_gene: TRBV6-5; d_gene: TRBD1; abundance: -; CDR3aa: CASSGGQGLEPQHF; CDR3nt: TGTGCCAGCAGCGGCGGACAGGGCTTAGAGCCCCAGCATTTT
j_gene: TRBJ1-5; v_gene: TRBV19; d_gene: -; abundance: -; CDR3aa: CASSQGVGSNQPQHF; CDR3nt: TGTGCCAGTAGCCAGGGAGTTGGGAGCAATCAGCCCCAGCATTTT